These 9 T cell receptor beta chains share one sample of origin, sequenced in a study of T-cell reconstitution after alpha-beta-depleted transplantation in children. Unique molecular identifiers were incorporated during preparation of the TCRbeta library. Using its own MiXCR run on the PCR reads, TCRdb lists one record per CDR3 protein. The table shows 350,000 to 450,000 distinct CDR3 sequences, with roughly 20% occurring only once. The sequences come from PBMCs from the stem cell graft donor, collected from the stem cell graft. These TCRs come from a human donor who donated a stem cell graft to a child with acute myeloid leukemia.

In its sample, this clonotype was seen a few times. This sequence joins TRBV29-1 and TRBJ1-1; TRBD1 is a possible D gene (5 bases). V dropped 5 bases and J dropped 4 bases, with 14 bases sitting between them. This CDR3 contains 13 residues. Germline CDR1 reads SQVTM; CDR2 reads ANQGSEA. Written as DNA, the CDR3 is TGCAGCGTTTCGCCGGGGGTGGTCACTGAAGCTTTCTTT. Its protein product is CSVSPGVVTEAFF.

This chain joins TRBV11-1 and TRBJ2-3; a possible D gene is TRBD2 (6 bases). Germline V gene sequence: CDR1 SGHAT, CDR2 FQDESV (reference sequence). This CDR3 contains 17 residues. V was pared by 2 bases and J by 0 bases, with 15 bases between. The CDR3 sequence is CASSLNGAGTSTDTQYF. In DNA, the CDR3 is TGTGCCAGCAGCTTAAATGGAGCGGGCACTAGCACAGATACGCAGTATTTT. The variable domain in full, completed from reference TRBV11-1 and TRBJ2-3, reads EAEVAQSPRYKITEKSQAVAFWCDPISGHATLYWYRQILGQGPELLVQFQDESVVDDSQLPKDRFSAERLKGVDSTLKIQPAELGDSAMYLCASSLNGAGTSTDTQYFGPGTRLTVL.

A few counts support this clonotype. The chain carries TRBV28 and TRBJ2-3; possible D gene TRBD1, 6 bases. Germline V CDR1 and CDR2: MDHEN, SYDVKM. The CDR3 loop spans 15 amino acids. V dropped 6 bases and J dropped 0 bases, with 13 bases sitting between them. CDR3: CASRTGQTSTDTQYF. Here the CDR3 DNA reads TGTGCCAGCAGGACTGGACAGACTAGCACAGATACGCAGTATTTT.

The genes are TRBV27 and TRBJ2-3, with D perhaps TRBD1 or TRBD2 (5 bases each). V shed 7 bases and J shed 4 bases, with 21 bases lying between them. The CDR3 contains 16 residues. In germline, CDR1 is MNHEY, CDR2 SMNVEV (reference sequence). The CDR3 DNA reads TGTGCCAGCACCCGTCTAGGGACCCTTCGGGCAGATACGCAGTATTTT. Translated, it gives CASTRLGTLRADTQYF.

In this sample, this clonotype turned up a few times. The chain employs TRBV4-2 and TRBJ1-2; a weak D match, TRBD1 (6 bases). V was clipped by 4 bases and J by 8 bases, with 14 bases between them. Germline loops: CDR1 LGHNA, CDR2 YNFKEQ. The CDR3 is 13 amino acids. CDR3 protein: CASSPDRGEGYTF. In DNA, the CDR3 is TGTGCCAGCAGCCCAGATAGGGGGGAAGGCTACACCTTC.

The CDR3 region has the DNA TGTGCCAGCAGCCCGGGGGTGGGGTTATTAGGCGGGGAGCTGTTTTTT. The encoded protein is CASSPGVGLLGGELFF. This chain links TRBV12-3 or TRBV12-4 with TRBJ2-2; possibly TRBD2 for D (6 bases). V gave up 6 bases and J gave up 7 bases, with 21 bases separating them. The CDR3 sequence is 16 residues long.

This clonotype was seen repeatedly, ten times or more. The chain is built from TRBV12-3 or TRBV12-4 and TRBJ2-7; D perhaps matches TRBD1 (6 bases). CDR3 length: 14 residues. Trimming took off 6 bases at V and 6 bases at J, with 18 bases between the two ends. CDR3 sequence reads: CASRGDTPIGEQYF. The CDR3 DNA follows: TGTGCCAGCAGGGGGGACACCCCGATTGGCGAGCAGTACTTC.

This clonotype has only a few counts. V gene TRBV2 combines with J gene TRBJ2-7; 8 nucleotides match TRBD2. Unmatched junction bases numbered 12, after V lost 7 bases and J lost 4 bases. Germline loops: CDR1 SNHLY, CDR2 FYNNEI. This CDR3 comprises 15 residues. As DNA, the CDR3 is TGTGCCAGCACCGTTCTTACTAGCGGTCGTTACGAGCAGTACTTC. This encodes CASTVLTSGRYEQYF.

This chain connects TRBV20-1 to TRBJ2-7; 8 nucleotides match TRBD1. With 6 bases clipped from V and 1 base from J, the junction kept 5 bases outside the gene matches. Germline V lookup: CDR1 DFQATT, CDR2 SNEGSKA (reference sequence). The CDR3 length is 13 residues. DNA for the CDR3: TGCAGTGCCGGACAGGGTCTGTCCTACGAGCAGTACTTC. Its translation is CSAGQGLSYEQYF.